These 26 T cell receptor beta chains originate from one sample sequenced in a study of Ad26.COV2.S vaccination and SARS-CoV-2 variants. Treatment indicated: around 19 received Ad26.COV2.S at low or high dose, single or two shots; roughly 5 received placebo; per-sample allocation not given. Each sample was drawn 63 days after the first injection (of vaccine or placebo). TCRdb keeps only in-frame clones here, not all; method: immunoSEQ multiplex PCR. This sample has about 430,000 clones, with 80% to 95% found just once. The source material was peripheral blood, sampled in a trial of Ad26.COV2.S vaccine versus placebo. These receptor sequences come from a person between 18 and 59 years old who received the Ad26.COV2.S COVID-19 vaccine or a placebo.

CDR3 loop: CASKWGGHTEAFF. For the CDR3, the DNA is TGCGCCAGCAAGTGGGGGGGGCACACTGAAGCTTTCTTT. The chain joins TRBV10-1 to TRBJ1-1, with D possibly being TRBD1 (6 bases). Germline lookup yields CDR1 WNHNN and CDR2 SYGVQD (reference sequence). V was clipped by 7 bases and J by 3 bases, with 12 bases between them. This CDR3 spans 13 amino acids.

This clone came up once. CDR3 residues: CASSLGQTSNSPLHF. The CDR3 nucleotides are TGTGCCAGCAGCTTAGGTCAGACAAGTAATTCACCCCTCCACTTT. This chain connects TRBV7-2 to TRBJ1-6; D call uncertain. CDR3 length: 15 amino acids. Germline CDR1 and CDR2: SGHTA and FQGNSA. The ends were cut back, 1 base at V and 6 bases at J, with 10 bases in the middle. Based on the CDR3 plus reference TRBV7-2 and TRBJ1-6, the full variable domain is GAGVSQSPSNKVTEKGKDVELRCDPISGHTALYWYRQSLGQGLEFLIYFQGNSAPDKSGLPSDRFSAERTGGSVSTLTIQRTQQEDSAVYLCASSLGQTSNSPLHFGNGTRLTVT.

This chain links TRBV18 with TRBJ2-3, with TRBD2 matching over 14 bases. The junction had 10 bases not matched to a gene; V was cut back by 3 bases and J by 5 bases. Germline V gives CDR1 KGHSH, CDR2 LQKENI. CDR3 length: 18 amino acids. CDR3 loop: CASSPLPGLAGEGDTQYF. The CDR3 DNA reads as TGTGCCAGCTCACCCTTGCCGGGACTAGCGGGAGAGGGAGATACGCAGTATTTT. The variable domain in full, with the rest retrieved from reference TRBV18 and TRBJ2-3, is NAGVMQNPRHLVRRRGQEARLRCSPMKGHSHVYWYRQLPEEGLKFMVYLQKENIIDESGMPKERFSAEFPKEGPSILRIQQVVRGDSAAYFCASSPLPGLAGEGDTQYFGPGTRLTVL.

Concerning this clone itself: Other DNA sequences of this sample code for an identical CDR3. The gene calls are TRBV5-4 and TRBJ2-1, with D maybe TRBD2 (6 bases). The germline gives CDR1 SGHNT, CDR2 YYREEE (reference sequence). The V and J ends lost 2 bases and 0 bases respectively, with 9 bases between them. CDR3 length: 15 residues. The chain's CDR3 is CASSLGGSSYNEQFF. Here the CDR3 DNA reads TGTGCCAGCAGCTTAGGAGGGAGCTCCTACAATGAGCAGTTCTTC.

The chain is built from TRBV11-2 and TRBJ1-1; TRBD1 is a possible D gene (5 bases). Deletions cut 4 bases from V and 6 bases from J, with 18 bases between. The V gene's germline CDR1 is SGHAT and CDR2 FQNNGV. The CDR3 sequence is 15 residues long. Written as DNA, the CDR3 is TGTGCCAGCAGCTCAGACTCAGGGTCTAGCGCTGAAGCTTTCTTT. Amino acids: CASSSDSGSSAEAFF. The full variable domain, rest sourced from reference TRBV11-2 and TRBJ1-1, is EAGVAQSPRYKIIEKRQSVAFWCNPISGHATLYWYQQILGQGPKLLIQFQNNGVVDDSQLPKDRFSAERLKGVDSTLKIQPAKLEDSAVYLCASSSDSGSSAEAFFGQGTRLTVV.

This chain uses TRBV11-2 with TRBJ1-2, with unresolved D. Trimming removed 0 bases from V and 3 bases from J, with 14 bases in between. Per the germline V gene, CDR1 is SGHAT and CDR2 is FQNNGV. The CDR3 runs to 16 residues. CDR3 loop: CASSLDPLPSDYGYTF. The CDR3 nucleotides read TGTGCCAGCAGCTTAGATCCTCTTCCCTCGGACTATGGCTACACCTTC.

The J gene is TRBJ1-5, the V gene TRBV5-8, with 11 bases matching TRBD1. The length of the CDR3 is 17 residues. V lost 5 bases to trimming and J lost 1 base; unmatched junction nucleotides: 8. CDR1 SGHTS and CDR2 YDEGEE come from the germline V gene. In DNA, the CDR3 is TGTGCCAGCAGGGGGACAGGGGGAATGTTAAGCAATCAGCCCCAGCATTTT. This gives the protein CASRGTGGMLSNQPQHF.

The chain joins TRBV5-6 to TRBJ1-2; 8 bases are a match to TRBD1. V was pared by 5 bases and J by 6 bases, with 12 bases of the junction left unmatched. Germline V gene sequence: CDR1 SGHDT, CDR2 YYEEEE. The CDR3 is made up of 15 amino acids. CDR3 in amino acids: CASRAVDRGSDGYTF. The CDR3 region has the DNA TGTGCCAGCAGGGCTGTCGACAGGGGATCCGATGGCTACACCTTC. The whole variable domain, remainder taken from reference TRBV5-6 and TRBJ1-2, is DAGVTQSPTHLIKTRGQQVTLRCSPKSGHDTVSWYQQALGQGPQFIFQYYEEEERQRGNFPDRFSGHQFPNYSSELNVNALLLGDSALYLCASRAVDRGSDGYTFGSGTRLTVV.

The genes are TRBV10-3 and TRBJ2-3, with TRBD1 as a possible D gene (6 bases). The V end lost 5 bases, the J end lost 6 bases, and 15 bases lay between the germline ends. In germline, CDR1 is ENHRY, CDR2 SYGVKD. The CDR3 covers 14 residues. The CDR3 loop reads CAISSYRVADTQYF. CDR3 DNA: TGTGCCATCAGTTCCTACAGGGTGGCTGATACGCAGTATTTT.

The chain has TRBV7-2 and TRBJ2-3; weak D call: TRBD2 (6 bases). Germline CDR1 SGHTA, CDR2 FQGNSA. This CDR3 comprises 16 residues. The V and J ends lost 5 bases and 0 bases respectively, with 15 bases between them. DNA of the CDR3: TGTGCCAGCAGCGTGGCCGCCGGGACTAGCACAGATACGCAGTATTTT. Its protein product is CASSVAAGTSTDTQYF.

V gene TRBV4-1 combines with J gene TRBJ2-1; D is uncertain. The V end was cut by 6 bases, the J end by 3 bases, with 9 bases between. This CDR3 has 13 residues. The germline gives CDR1 MGHRA, CDR2 YSYEKL. CDR3 sequence (DNA): TGCGCCAGCAGTTCTCAGGTCTACAATGAGCAGTTCTTC. Encoded protein: CASSSQVYNEQFF.

The chain has TRBV5-6 and TRBJ2-1; 11 positions agree with TRBD2. CDR1 and CDR2 from the germline V gene are SGHDT and YYEEEE. CDR3 length: 16 residues. V was clipped by 2 bases and J by 1 base; unmatched bases: 2. CDR3 nucleotides: TGTGCCAGCAGCTTACTAGCGGGAGTTTCCTACAATGAGCAGTTCTTC. Translation: CASSLLAGVSYNEQFF.

The chain couples TRBV18 to TRBJ1-2; a weak D match, TRBD1 (6 bases). From germline, CDR1 is KGHSH and CDR2 LQKENI. The CDR3 sequence is 15 residues long. Trimming shortened V by 6 bases and J by 6 bases, and 20 bases separated the two germline ends. The CDR3 loop is CASSTKRGQVDGYTF. The CDR3 nucleotides are TGTGCCAGCTCGACCAAGCGGGGGCAGGTTGATGGCTACACCTTC.

V gene TRBV6-2 or TRBV6-3 combines with J gene TRBJ1-5, with TRBD1 matching over 12 bases. This CDR3 region has 21 residues. Germline V gene sequence: CDR1 MNHEY, CDR2 SVGEGT. V dropped 2 bases and J dropped 0; count of bases not matched to a gene: 14. For the CDR3, the DNA is TGTGCCAGCAGTTACACATCTACCGGGACAGGGGGCTCGTATAGCAATCAGCCCCAGCATTTT. Its protein is CASSYTSTGTGGSYSNQPQHF.

The rearrangement links TRBV5-8 to TRBJ1-6; D remains ambiguous. CDR3 size: 14 residues. The V end lost 4 bases, the J end lost 7 bases, and 12 bases lay between the germline ends. The germline gives CDR1 SGHTS, CDR2 YDEGEE. The CDR3 coding sequence is TGTGCCAGCAGCGTCCTTGGAAACAATTCACCCCTCCACTTT. Encoded protein: CASSVLGNNSPLHF. The variable domain in full, with the rest retrieved from reference TRBV5-8 and TRBJ1-6, is EAGVTQSPTHLIKTRGQQATLRCSPISGHTSVYWYQQALGLGLQFLLWYDEGEERNRGNFPPRFSGRQFPNYSSELNVNALELEDSALYLCASSVLGNNSPLHFGNGTRLTVT.

CDR3 in amino acids: CASSAYSGSPDTQYF. For the CDR3, the DNA is TGTGCCAGCAGCGCATATAGCGGGAGTCCAGATACGCAGTATTTT. This chain joins TRBV7-7 and TRBJ2-3, with 9 bases that match TRBD2. This CDR3 region has 15 residues. Germline CDR1 SSHAT, CDR2 FNYEAQ (reference sequence). V shed 5 bases and J 4 bases; nucleotides not matched to a gene: 7.

The V and J genes are TRBV5-1 and TRBJ2-1, with 10 bases that match TRBD2. Looked up from germline, CDR1 is SGHRS and CDR2 is YFSETQ. The CDR3 extends over 18 amino acids. The V segment lost 4 bases and the J segment 0 bases; nucleotides outside the gene matches: 10. The CDR3 reads CASSAGDKREGSYNEQFF. The CDR3 nucleotides read TGCGCCAGCAGCGCCGGCGATAAGCGGGAGGGCTCCTACAATGAGCAGTTCTTC.

The chain carries TRBV30 and TRBJ1-6; D is unclear. The CDR3 length is 13 residues. Germline V gene lookup returns CDR1 GTSNPN and CDR2 SVGIG (reference sequence). Between the trimmed V and J ends, which lost 2 bases and 5 bases, there was a span of 7 bases. CDR3 sequence: CAWSKHDNSPLHF. The CDR3, as DNA: TGTGCCTGGAGTAAACATGATAATTCACCCCTCCACTTT.

The chain uses TRBV11-2 and TRBJ2-7, with TRBD1 as a possible D gene (6 bases). With 5 bases removed from V and 3 bases from J, the gap between germline ends came to 14 bases. There are 14 residues in the CDR3. The germline CDR1 and CDR2 sequences are SGHAT and FQNNGV. CDR3 in amino acids: CASSPGQLFYEQYF. The CDR3 coding sequence is TGTGCCAGCAGCCCAGGACAGTTATTCTACGAGCAGTACTTC. Combining the CDR3 with reference TRBV11-2 and TRBJ2-7 gives the whole variable domain EAGVAQSPRYKIIEKRQSVAFWCNPISGHATLYWYQQILGQGPKLLIQFQNNGVVDDSQLPKDRFSAERLKGVDSTLKIQPAKLEDSAVYLCASSPGQLFYEQYFGPGTRLTVT.

The chain couples TRBV19 to TRBJ2-7, with TRBD1 matching 11 bases. The CDR3 spans 16 residues. Germline CDR1 is LNHDA and CDR2 is SQIVND (reference sequence). V shed 5 bases and J 3 bases; nucleotides not matched to a gene: 9. This CDR3 is CASSHPQGTGGYEQYF. The CDR3 nucleotides are TGTGCCAGTAGTCACCCCCAGGGGACAGGGGGCTACGAGCAGTACTTC.

The chain couples TRBV28 to TRBJ1-1; D is unresolved. The germline V gene has CDR1 MDHEN and CDR2 SYDVKM. The V gene lost 1 base and the J gene lost 1 base, with 10 bases spanning the gap. There are 15 residues in the CDR3. Here the CDR3 reads CASSLSGLQNTEAFF. The CDR3 coding sequence is TGTGCCAGCAGTTTATCGGGTCTTCAGAACACTGAAGCTTTCTTT.

The chain recombines TRBV30 with TRBJ2-1; D is perhaps TRBD2 (5 bases). This CDR3 region has 14 residues. Germline V gene lookup returns CDR1 GTSNPN and CDR2 SVGIG (reference sequence). The CDR3 spells CARSDGIAGNEQFF. The CDR3 DNA sequence: TGTGCAAGGAGCGACGGGATTGCGGGCAATGAGCAGTTCTTC.

The rearrangement joins TRBV18 to TRBJ2-2, with no clear D. The germline V gene has CDR1 KGHSH and CDR2 LQKENI. CDR3 length equals 15 residues. The germline V and J ends were trimmed by 0 bases and 4 bases, with 9 bases remaining between them. CDR3 loop: CASSPPSSGTGELFF. In nucleotides, the CDR3 is TGTGCCAGCTCACCACCGAGCTCTGGCACCGGGGAGCTGTTTTTT.

V is TRBV30 and J is TRBJ1-2, with 8 nucleotides matching TRBD1. V lost 5 bases, J lost 8 bases, and 7 bases stayed unmatched. This CDR3 has 12 amino acids. Germline assignment: CDR1 GTSNPN and CDR2 SVGIG (reference sequence). CDR3 sequence reads: CAWGQGAYGYTF. CDR3 bases: TGTGCCTGGGGTCAGGGGGCCTACGGCTACACCTTC.

The count of this clone is one. V usage is TRBV5-1 and J usage is TRBJ1-1; the D is unclear. The V and J ends lost 1 base and 7 bases respectively, with 14 bases between them. The CDR3 extends over 14 amino acids. Germline V lookup: CDR1 SGHRS, CDR2 YFSETQ. The CDR3 sequence: CASSLPTGASEAFF. In DNA, the CDR3 is TGCGCCAGCAGCTTGCCCACGGGAGCAAGTGAAGCTTTCTTT.

The chain has TRBV6-2 or TRBV6-3 and TRBJ1-2; weak D call: TRBD1 (5 bases). Trimming cost V 6 bases and J 2 bases, with 13 bases left between them. The V gene's germline CDR1 is MNHEY and CDR2 SVGEGT. This CDR3 spans 14 amino acids. CDR3 in DNA: TGTGCCAGCAGCCCTGGACAACCCAACTATGGCTACACCTTC. Residues: CASSPGQPNYGYTF.